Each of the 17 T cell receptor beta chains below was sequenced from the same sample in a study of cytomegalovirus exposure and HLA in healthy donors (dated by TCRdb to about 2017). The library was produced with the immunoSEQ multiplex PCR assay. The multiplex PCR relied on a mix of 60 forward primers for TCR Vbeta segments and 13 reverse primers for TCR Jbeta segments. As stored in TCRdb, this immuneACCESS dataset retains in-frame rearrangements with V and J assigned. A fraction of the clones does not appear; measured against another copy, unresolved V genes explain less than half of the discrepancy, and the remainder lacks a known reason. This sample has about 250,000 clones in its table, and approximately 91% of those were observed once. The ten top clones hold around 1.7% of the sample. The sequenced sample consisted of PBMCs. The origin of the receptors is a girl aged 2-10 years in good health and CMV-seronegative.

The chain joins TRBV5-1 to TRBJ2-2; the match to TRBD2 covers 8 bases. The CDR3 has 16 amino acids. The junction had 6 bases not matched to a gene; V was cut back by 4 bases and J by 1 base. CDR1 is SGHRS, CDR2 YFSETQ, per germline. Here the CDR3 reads CASSATSVKNTGELFF. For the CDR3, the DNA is TGCGCCAGCAGCGCGACTAGCGTAAAGAACACCGGGGAGCTGTTTTTT.

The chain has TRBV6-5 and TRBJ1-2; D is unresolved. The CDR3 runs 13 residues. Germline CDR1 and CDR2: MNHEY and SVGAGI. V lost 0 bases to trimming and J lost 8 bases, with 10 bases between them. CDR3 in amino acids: CASSYSGRGGYTF. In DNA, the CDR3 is TGTGCCAGCAGTTACTCTGGTCGGGGAGGCTACACCTTC.

CDR3 region: CAWSLAGAPSGGYTF. Here the CDR3 DNA reads TGTGCCTGGAGTTTGGCAGGGGCCCCCTCCGGTGGCTACACCTTC. V is TRBV30 and J is TRBJ1-2, with D tentatively TRBD1 (6 bases). Trimming pared 2 bases from V and 7 bases from J, leaving 20 bases between. The CDR3 has 15 residues. Germline V CDR1 and CDR2: GTSNPN, SVGIG (reference sequence).

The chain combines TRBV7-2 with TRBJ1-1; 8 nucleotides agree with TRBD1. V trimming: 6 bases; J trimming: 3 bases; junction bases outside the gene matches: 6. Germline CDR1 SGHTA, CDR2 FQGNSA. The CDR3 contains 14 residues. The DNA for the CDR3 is TGTGCCAGCAGTAAAACAGGGGGGGACACTGAAGCTTTCTTT. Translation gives CASSKTGGDTEAFF.

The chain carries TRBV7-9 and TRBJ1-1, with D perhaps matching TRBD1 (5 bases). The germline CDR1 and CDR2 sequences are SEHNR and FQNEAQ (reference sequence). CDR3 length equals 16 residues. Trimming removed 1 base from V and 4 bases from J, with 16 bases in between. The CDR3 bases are TGTGCCAGCAGCTTAGGGGGGGGGAGGGGTTTCACTGAAGCTTTCTTT. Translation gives CASSLGGGRGFTEAFF.

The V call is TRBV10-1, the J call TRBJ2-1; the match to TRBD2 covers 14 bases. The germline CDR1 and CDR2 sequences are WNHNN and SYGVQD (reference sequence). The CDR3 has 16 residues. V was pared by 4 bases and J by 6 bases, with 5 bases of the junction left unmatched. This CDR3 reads CASSGLAGGPVNEQFF. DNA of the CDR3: TGCGCCAGCAGTGGACTAGCGGGAGGGCCAGTCAATGAGCAGTTCTTC.

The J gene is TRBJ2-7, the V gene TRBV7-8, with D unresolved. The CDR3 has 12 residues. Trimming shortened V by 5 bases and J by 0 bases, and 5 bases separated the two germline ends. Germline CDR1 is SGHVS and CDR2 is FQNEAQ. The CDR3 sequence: CASSLSSYEQYF. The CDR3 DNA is TGTGCCAGCAGCCTGAGCTCCTACGAGCAGTACTTC.

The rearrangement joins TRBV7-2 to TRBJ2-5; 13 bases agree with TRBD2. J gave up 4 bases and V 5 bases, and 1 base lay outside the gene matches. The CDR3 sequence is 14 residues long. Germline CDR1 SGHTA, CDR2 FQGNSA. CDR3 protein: CASSRTSGGETQYF. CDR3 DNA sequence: TGTGCCAGCAGCCGGACTAGCGGGGGAGAGACCCAGTACTTC.

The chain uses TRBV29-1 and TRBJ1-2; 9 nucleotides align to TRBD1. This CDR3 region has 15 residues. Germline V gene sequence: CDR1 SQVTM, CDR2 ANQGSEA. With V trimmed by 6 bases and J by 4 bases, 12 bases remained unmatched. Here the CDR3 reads CSVDRGSSISYGYTF. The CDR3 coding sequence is TGCAGCGTCGACAGGGGGTCCTCTATTAGCTATGGCTACACCTTC.

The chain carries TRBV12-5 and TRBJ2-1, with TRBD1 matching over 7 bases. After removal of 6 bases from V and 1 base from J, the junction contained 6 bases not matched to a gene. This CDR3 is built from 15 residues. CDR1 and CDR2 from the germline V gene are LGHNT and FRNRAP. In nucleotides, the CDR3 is TGTGCTAGTGGCCCTGGGGGACAGTCCTACAATGAGCAGTTCTTC. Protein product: CASGPGGQSYNEQFF.

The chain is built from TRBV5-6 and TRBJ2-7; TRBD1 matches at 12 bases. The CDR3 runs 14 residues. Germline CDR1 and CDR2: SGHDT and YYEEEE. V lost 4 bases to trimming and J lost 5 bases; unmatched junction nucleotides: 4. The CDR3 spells CASSTGTGGNEQYF. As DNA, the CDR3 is TGTGCCAGCAGCACCGGGACAGGGGGCAACGAGCAGTACTTC.

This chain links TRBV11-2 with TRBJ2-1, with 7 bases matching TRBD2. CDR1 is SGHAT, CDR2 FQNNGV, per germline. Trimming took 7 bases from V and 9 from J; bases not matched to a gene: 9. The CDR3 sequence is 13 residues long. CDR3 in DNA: TGTGCCAGCAAACTCCCGAGCGGGACTGAGCAGTTCTTC. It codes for CASKLPSGTEQFF.

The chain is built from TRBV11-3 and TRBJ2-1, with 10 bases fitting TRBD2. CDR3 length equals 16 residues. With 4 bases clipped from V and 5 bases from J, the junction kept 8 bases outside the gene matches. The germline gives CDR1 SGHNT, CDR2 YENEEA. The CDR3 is CASSSTLAGVHNEQFF. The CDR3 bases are TGTGCCAGCAGCTCAACGCTAGCGGGGGTCCACAATGAGCAGTTCTTC.

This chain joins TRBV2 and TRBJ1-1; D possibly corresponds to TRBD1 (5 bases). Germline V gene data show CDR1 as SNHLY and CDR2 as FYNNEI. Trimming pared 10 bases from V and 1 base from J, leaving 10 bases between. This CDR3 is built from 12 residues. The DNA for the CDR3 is TGTGCCACACAGGTTCAGAACACTGAAGCTTTCTTT. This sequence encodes CATQVQNTEAFF.

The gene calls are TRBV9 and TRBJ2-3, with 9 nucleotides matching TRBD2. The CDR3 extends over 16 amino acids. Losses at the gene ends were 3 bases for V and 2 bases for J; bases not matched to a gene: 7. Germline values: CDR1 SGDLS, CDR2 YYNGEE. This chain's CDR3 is CASSAGASGATDTQYF. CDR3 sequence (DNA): TGTGCCAGCAGCGCCGGGGCTAGCGGGGCCACAGATACGCAGTATTTT.

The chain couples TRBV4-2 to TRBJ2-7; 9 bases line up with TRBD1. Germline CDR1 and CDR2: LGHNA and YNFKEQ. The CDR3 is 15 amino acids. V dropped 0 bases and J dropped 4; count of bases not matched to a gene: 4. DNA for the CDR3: TGTGCCAGCAGCCAAGAGGGGACAGGGCTGTACGAGCAGTACTTC. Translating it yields CASSQEGTGLYEQYF.

CDR3 protein: CASSLTGNEQFF. The CDR3 bases are TGTGCCAGCAGCTTAACGGGAAATGAGCAGTTCTTC. The V call is TRBV6-1, the J call TRBJ2-1, with D possibly matching TRBD2 (5 bases). The germline V gene has CDR1 MNHNS and CDR2 SASEGT. The CDR3 has 12 residues. The V and J ends lost 6 bases and 7 bases respectively, with 10 bases between them.